The 10 T cell receptor beta chains given below trace back to one sample, sequenced in a study of blood T cell repertoires in COVID-19. The protocol was immunoSEQ multiplex PCR, while the TCRdb copy is restricted to in-frame clones and leaves out a portion. Of roughly 160,000 clones listed, roughly 90% are singletons. The material sequenced was peripheral blood. All receptors come from a man between 45 and 60 years old with acute or convalescent COVID-19.

Details on this clone: An end of the junction does not agree with germline; a read error may underlie this. This sequence joins TRBV7-7 and TRBJ2-2; D possibly corresponds to TRBD2 (5 bases). Germline CDR1 reads SSHAT; CDR2 reads FNYEAQ (reference sequence). CDR3 size: 14 residues. The CDR3 here is CASSLSGDTGELFF. The DNA for the CDR3 is TGTGCTAGCAGCTTATCCGGGGACACCGGGGAGCTGTTTTTT.

The CDR3 bases are TGTGCCAGCTCACCAACTACAACGGGGATGAACACTGAAGCTTTCTTT. Its protein product is CASSPTTTGMNTEAFF. The chain is built from TRBV18 and TRBJ1-1; D remains unclear. V was clipped by 2 bases and J by 0 bases, with 13 bases between them. Per germline, CDR1 KGHSH and CDR2 LQKENI. The length of the CDR3 is 16 residues.

V is TRBV27 and J is TRBJ1-1; 8 bases fit TRBD1. The CDR3 spans 15 residues. Germline V lookup: CDR1 MNHEY, CDR2 SMNVEV (reference sequence). The ends lost 5 bases at V and 1 base at J; junction bases unmatched: 6. The CDR3 region has the DNA TGTGCCAGCAGTCAAGCCAGGGGGCCGAACACTGAAGCTTTCTTT. Translated: CASSQARGPNTEAFF.

The genes are TRBV9 and TRBJ2-5, with 15 bases that match TRBD2. The junction had 6 bases not matched to a gene; V was cut back by 7 bases and J by 5 bases. Looked up from germline, CDR1 is SGDLS and CDR2 is YYNGEE. The CDR3 covers 15 residues. As DNA, the CDR3 is TGTGCCAGCGGAGGACTAGCGGGAGGGAGGGAGACCCAGTACTTC. Residues: CASGGLAGGRETQYF. Drawing the rest from reference TRBV9 and TRBJ2-5, the complete variable domain is DSGVTQTPKHLITATGQRVTLRCSPRSGDLSVYWYQQSLDQGLQFLIQYYNGEERAKGNILERFSAQQFPDLHSELNLSSLELGDSALYFCASGGLAGGRETQYFGPGTRLLVL.

CDR3 amino acids: CATSDPRDRVVQTQYF. The CDR3 nucleotides are TGTGCCACCAGTGATCCAAGGGACAGGGTTGTGCAGACCCAGTACTTC. The J gene is TRBJ2-5, the V gene TRBV24-1, with 9 nucleotides matching TRBD1. Per the germline V gene, CDR1 is KGHDR and CDR2 is SFDVKD. The CDR3 has 16 residues. V lost 3 bases, J lost 6 bases, and 10 bases stayed unmatched.

V is TRBV30 and J is TRBJ1-1, with 10 bases identical to TRBD1. Germline CDR1 reads GTSNPN; CDR2 reads SVGIG (reference sequence). The CDR3 consists of 13 residues. The J segment lost 11 bases and the V segment lost 0 bases, leaving 6 bases of the junction unmatched. This CDR3 reads CAWSVGTGDEAFF. In DNA, the CDR3 is TGTGCCTGGAGTGTAGGGACAGGGGACGAGGCTTTCTTT.

This chain links TRBV2 with TRBJ2-5, with a weak D call TRBD1 (6 bases). CDR1 SNHLY and CDR2 FYNNEI come from the germline V gene. V lost 7 bases to trimming and J lost 3 bases, with 12 bases between them. This CDR3 is built from 13 residues. The CDR3 loop is CASIRTAKETQYF. The CDR3 region has the DNA TGTGCCAGCATTCGGACAGCGAAAGAGACCCAGTACTTC.

The rearrangement uses TRBV5-6 and TRBJ2-1; TRBD1 matches 7 bases. V gave up 4 bases and J gave up 10 bases; unmatched junction bases: 2. The length of the CDR3 is 11 residues. Germline CDR1 is SGHDT and CDR2 is YYEEEE. CDR3 protein: CASSQTGEQFF. The CDR3 DNA reads TGTGCCAGCAGCCAGACAGGGGAGCAGTTCTTC.

This rearrangement joins TRBV19 to TRBJ1-2; tentative D call: TRBD1 (6 bases). V was shortened by 3 bases and J by 7 bases, with 15 bases between the two germline ends. The CDR3 runs 14 residues. CDR1 is LNHDA, CDR2 SQIVND, per germline (reference sequence). The CDR3 loop is CASSILGQSLGYTF. The CDR3 DNA reads as TGTGCCAGTAGTATCCTCGGACAGTCTCTTGGCTACACCTTC.

J is TRBJ1-4 and V is TRBV19; D may be TRBD1 (6 bases). Germline CDR1 is LNHDA and CDR2 is SQIVND (reference sequence). V shed 4 bases and J shed 0 bases, with 12 bases lying between them. The CDR3 consists of 16 residues. The CDR3 reads CASSTFRDTTNEKLFF. The CDR3 nucleotides are TGTGCCAGTAGTACCTTCCGGGACACAACTAATGAAAAACTGTTTTTT.